This T cell receptor (beta chain) was sequenced in a study of beta chain features in type 1 diabetes. Study conclusions and caveats: Sampled from patients, naive, central memory and Treg TCRB repertoires appeared more similar than those sampled from healthy donors.

CDR1 is LNHDA and CDR2 is SQIVND in the germline V gene (reference sequence). The CDR3 is 12 residues long. Trimming removed 9 bases from V and 7 bases from J, with 15 bases in between. The entirety of the isolated RNA underwent reverse transcription, so expressed TCRB transcripts were sequenced. Sequencing was performed with immunoSEQ multiplex PCR; in TCRdb, only in-frame clones are kept and a portion is missing. The sample contains about 350,000 clones, about 18% of which appear only once. Only a few counts were recorded for this clone. Its antigen is still unknown. The specimen sequenced was naive CD4+ T cells from blood. This clonotype was sampled from a young woman in good health. This rearrangement joins TRBV19 to TRBJ1-2; D ambiguous. The CDR3 nucleotides are TGTGCCAGCTCCCGGCAGGTCTCTGGCTACACCTTC. Translating gives CASSRQVSGYTF.